This T cell receptor (beta chain) came from a study of OX40 agonist ivuxolimab in advanced cancers. Broadly, across the study: Ivuxolimab was a fully human IgG2 agonistic monoclonal antibody targeting the costimulatory receptor OX40 (CD134). The purpose of peripheral TCRbeta sequencing was to test whether ivuxolimab changed TCR sequence diversity and led to clonal T-cell expansion. Intravenous ivuxolimab was administered to patients every 2 weeks at six dose levels: 0.01, 0.1, 0.3, 1.5, 3 and 10 mg/kg. Patients were allowed to have had prior anti-PD-1, anti-PD-L1 or anti-CTLA-4 therapy, and approximately 39% of the dose-escalation patients had been treated with checkpoint inhibitors. Of the roughly 51 patients in dose escalation, some 20 had hepatocellular carcinoma, some 15 had melanoma, 9 had renal cell carcinoma and 9 had head and neck cancer. The paper describes the monotherapy dose-escalation part (N = 52 patients) of the phase I trial of ivuxolimab. The dose-escalation cohort was about 83% male with a mean age of approximately 60 years, ranging from 23 to 79. Three dose-escalation patients achieved partial responses, one with hepatocellular carcinoma and two with cutaneous melanoma.

The paper's findings and limits, for the study overall: After ivuxolimab, CD8+ T cells had more expanded clones than CD4+ T cells on average. At doses of 0.1 to 3.0 mg/kg, clonal expansion of both CD4+ and CD8+ blood T cells was observed from baseline to week 6. The antigen specificity of the clonally expanded peripheral T cells was not determined. Low levels of normalized T-cell clonal expansion were also shown by some nonresponding patients. In partial responders in the 0.1-3.0 mg/kg groups, normalized peripheral clonal expansion was found to be among the lowest, especially among CD8+ T cells.

Genomic DNA was extracted from sorted cells for sequencing of the TCRbeta CDR3 region. The immunoSEQ Assay was used for sequencing of TCRbeta CDR3 regions. TCRdb provides this immuneACCESS table in a form limited to in-frame rearrangements. Some clones are lacking; in checked studies, under half of them reflect an unresolved V gene, and why the rest are absent is not known. The sample data list about 58,000 clones, and approximately 88% of these were observed just once. The ten top clones hold about 3% of the sample. Counted from cysteine to phenylalanine, this CDR3 has 14 amino acids. Just CDR3 DNA is preserved here, 42 bases in frame from base 1. Trimming takes 6 bases off V and 4 bases off J; junction bases not matched to a gene: 8. From the germline V gene, CDR1 is SNHLY and CDR2 is FYNNEI. Points on this clone: Its antigen is still unknown. Per-base quality was not reported, and no clone a single base away is much larger than it.

The trial excluded patients who had a history of autoimmune disease or were on systemic immunosuppression. In every dose cohort, peripheral blood was drawn for TCR sequencing at baseline, cycle 4 day 1, and cycle 7 day 1. The samples were drawn from a first-in-human, open-label, multicenter phase I dose-escalation trial of ivuxolimab. Adults with locally advanced or metastatic melanoma, renal cell, hepatocellular, or head and neck squamous cell carcinoma were enrolled in the trial. CD4+ and CD8+ T cells were sorted separately from peripheral blood before TCR sequencing. The sample in question was CD4+ or CD8+ T cells sorted from blood, obtained in a trial of the OX40 agonist ivuxolimab. This clonotype was obtained from an adult with an advanced solid tumor such as melanoma, head and neck, liver or kidney cancer. Recombination joined TRBV2 with TRBJ1-1, and 7 bases in between align with TRBD1. The DNA sequence is TGTGCCAGCAGCGCACAGGGGCCGGGCACTGAAGCTTTCTTT. Its amino acids are CASSAQGPGTEAFF.